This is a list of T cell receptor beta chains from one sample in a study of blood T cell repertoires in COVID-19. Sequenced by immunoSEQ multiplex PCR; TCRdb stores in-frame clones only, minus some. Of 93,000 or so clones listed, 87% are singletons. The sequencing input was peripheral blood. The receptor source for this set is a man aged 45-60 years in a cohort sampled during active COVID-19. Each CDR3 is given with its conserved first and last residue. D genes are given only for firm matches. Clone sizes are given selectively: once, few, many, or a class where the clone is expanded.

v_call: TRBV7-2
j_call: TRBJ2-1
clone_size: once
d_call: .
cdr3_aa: CASSLVAHSSYNEQFF
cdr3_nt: TGTGCCAGCAGCTTAGTTGCTCATAGCTCCTACAATGAGCAGTTCTTC

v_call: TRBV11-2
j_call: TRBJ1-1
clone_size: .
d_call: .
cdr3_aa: CASSLAGGAFF
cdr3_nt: TGTGCCAGCAGCTTAGCGGGGGGAGCTTTCTTT

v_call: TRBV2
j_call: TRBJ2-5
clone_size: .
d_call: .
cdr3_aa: CASSVTGKQETQYF
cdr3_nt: TGTGCCAGCAGTGTAACAGGGAAACAAGAGACCCAGTACTTC

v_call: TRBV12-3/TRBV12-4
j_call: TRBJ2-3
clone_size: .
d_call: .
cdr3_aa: CASRDSTDTQYF
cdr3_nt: TGTGCCAGCAGGGACAGTACAGATACGCAGTATTTT

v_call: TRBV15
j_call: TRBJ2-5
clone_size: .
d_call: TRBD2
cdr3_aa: CATSGDLAAQETQYF
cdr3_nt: TGTGCCACCAGCGGAGACCTAGCGGCACAAGAGACCCAGTACTTC

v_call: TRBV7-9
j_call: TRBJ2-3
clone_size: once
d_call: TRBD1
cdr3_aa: CASSQGANTQYF
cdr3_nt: TGTGCCAGCAGCCAGGGGGCAAATACGCAGTATTTT

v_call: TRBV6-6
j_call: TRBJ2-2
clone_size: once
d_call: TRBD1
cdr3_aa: CASSPDRGSVFTGELFF
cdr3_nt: TGTGCCAGCAGTCCCGACAGGGGTTCGGTGTTCACCGGGGAGCTGTTTTTT

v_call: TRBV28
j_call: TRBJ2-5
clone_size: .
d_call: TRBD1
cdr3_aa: CASSFSPMDRGAVEETQYF
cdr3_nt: TGTGCCAGCAGTTTTTCCCCGATGGACAGGGGAGCCGTAGAAGAGACCCAGTACTTC

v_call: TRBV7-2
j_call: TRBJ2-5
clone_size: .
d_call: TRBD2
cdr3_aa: CASSRRGGQETQYF
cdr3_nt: TGTGCCAGCAGCCGGCGGGGGGGACAAGAGACCCAGTACTTC

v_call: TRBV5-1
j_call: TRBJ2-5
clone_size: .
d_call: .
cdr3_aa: CASSPPTSIETQYF
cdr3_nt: TGCGCCAGCAGCCCACCGACTAGTATAGAGACCCAGTACTTC

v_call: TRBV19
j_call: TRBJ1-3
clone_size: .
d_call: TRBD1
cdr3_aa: CASSLQTGGSGNTIYF
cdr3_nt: TGTGCCAGTAGTTTACAGACAGGGGGCTCTGGAAACACCATATATTTT

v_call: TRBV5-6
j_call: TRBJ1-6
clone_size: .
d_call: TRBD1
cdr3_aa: CASSFVQGALPLHF
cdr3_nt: TGTGCCAGCAGCTTCGTACAGGGGGCCTTACCCCTCCACTTT

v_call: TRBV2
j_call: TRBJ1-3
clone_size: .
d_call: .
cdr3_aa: CASSAEQGWTGNTIYF
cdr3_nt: TGTGCCAGCAGTGCCGAACAGGGATGGACTGGAAACACCATATATTTT

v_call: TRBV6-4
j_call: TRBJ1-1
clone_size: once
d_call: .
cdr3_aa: CASSDGGLGDTEAFF
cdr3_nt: TGTGCCAGCAGTGACGGGGGACTTGGGGACACTGAAGCTTTCTTT

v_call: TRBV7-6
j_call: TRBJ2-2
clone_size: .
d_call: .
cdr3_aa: CASSLAVFGGAAFTTGELFF
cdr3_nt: TGTGCCAGCAGCTTAGCGGTGTTCGGCGGGGCGGCCTTTACCACCGGGGAGCTGTTTTTT

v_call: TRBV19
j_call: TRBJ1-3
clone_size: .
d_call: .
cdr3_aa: CASSIGGTGNTIYF
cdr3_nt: TGTGCCAGTAGTATAGGCGGGACGGGAAACACCATATATTTT

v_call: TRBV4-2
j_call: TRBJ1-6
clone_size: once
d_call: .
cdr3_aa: CASSQAGTQSPLHF
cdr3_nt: TGTGCCAGCAGCCAAGCCGGGACACAATCACCCCTCCACTTT

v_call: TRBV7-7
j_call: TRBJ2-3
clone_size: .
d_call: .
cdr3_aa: CASSLSNANTDTQYF
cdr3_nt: TGTGCTAGCAGCTTAAGCAACGCGAACACAGATACGCAGTATTTT

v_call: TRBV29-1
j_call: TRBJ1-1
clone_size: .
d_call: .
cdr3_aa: CSVPAGAEGRGEAFF
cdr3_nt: TGCAGCGTTCCCGCAGGGGCGGAAGGAAGGGGTGAAGCTTTCTTT

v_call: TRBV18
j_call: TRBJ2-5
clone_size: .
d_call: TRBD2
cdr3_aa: CASSPGTSGEETQYF
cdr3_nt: TGTGCCAGCTCACCGGGAACTAGCGGGGAAGAGACCCAGTACTTC

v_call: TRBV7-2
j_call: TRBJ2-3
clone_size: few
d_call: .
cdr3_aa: CASSPPRDTQYF
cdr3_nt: TGTGCCAGCAGCCCCCCGAGGGATACGCAGTATTTT

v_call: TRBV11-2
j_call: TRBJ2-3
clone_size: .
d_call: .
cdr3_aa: CASSLRGTDTQYF
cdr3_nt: TGTGCCAGCAGCTTGCGTGGCACAGATACGCAGTATTTT

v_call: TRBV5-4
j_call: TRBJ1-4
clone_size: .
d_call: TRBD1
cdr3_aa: CASSAGQGNSGEKLFF
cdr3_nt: TGTGCCAGCAGCGCAGGACAGGGGAACTCGGGTGAAAAACTGTTTTTT

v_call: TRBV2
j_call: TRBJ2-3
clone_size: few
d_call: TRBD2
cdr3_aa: CASSRGTSGRSTDTQYF
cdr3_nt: TGTGCCAGCAGTAGGGGGACTAGCGGGAGAAGCACAGATACGCAGTATTTT

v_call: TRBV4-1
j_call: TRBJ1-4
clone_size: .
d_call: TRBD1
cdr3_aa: CASSQAGWGQNEKLFF
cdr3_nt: TGCGCCAGCAGCCAAGCGGGATGGGGACAGAATGAAAAACTGTTTTTT

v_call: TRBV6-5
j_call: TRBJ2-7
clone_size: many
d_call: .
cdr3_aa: CASSYSIAKGRNEQYF
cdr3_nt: TGTGCCAGCAGTTACTCGATTGCGAAGGGGAGGAACGAGCAGTACTTC

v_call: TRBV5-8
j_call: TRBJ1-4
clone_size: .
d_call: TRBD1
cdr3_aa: CASSLAGTGRGKLFF
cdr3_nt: TGTGCCAGCAGCTTGGCTGGGACAGGGAGGGGAAAACTGTTTTTT

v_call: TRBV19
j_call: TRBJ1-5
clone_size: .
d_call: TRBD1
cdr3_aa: CASTDVQTGRLPQHF
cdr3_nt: TGTGCCAGTACCGATGTTCAGACAGGGAGGCTGCCCCAGCATTTT

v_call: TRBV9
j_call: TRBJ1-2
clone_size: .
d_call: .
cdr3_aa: CASSVSGGQNYGYTF
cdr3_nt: TGTGCCAGCAGCGTGAGCGGTGGACAGAACTATGGCTACACCTTC

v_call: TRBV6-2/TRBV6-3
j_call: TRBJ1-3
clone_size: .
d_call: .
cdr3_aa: CASSYAGSYGNTIYF
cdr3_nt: TGTGCCAGCAGTTACGCAGGCTCGTACGGAAACACCATATATTTT

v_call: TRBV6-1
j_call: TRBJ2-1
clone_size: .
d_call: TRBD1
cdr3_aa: CASSDSGDSYNEQFF
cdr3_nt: TGTGCCAGCAGTGATTCTGGGGACAGCTACAATGAGCAGTTCTTC

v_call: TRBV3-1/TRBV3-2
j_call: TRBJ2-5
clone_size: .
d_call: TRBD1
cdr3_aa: CASSQGWGQEETQYF
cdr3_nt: TGTGCCAGCAGCCAAGGATGGGGACAGGAAGAGACCCAGTACTTC

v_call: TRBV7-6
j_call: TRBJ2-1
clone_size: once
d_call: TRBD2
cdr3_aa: CASSSSGGYNEQFF
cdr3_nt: TGTGCCAGCAGCTCTAGCGGGGGTTACAATGAGCAGTTCTTC

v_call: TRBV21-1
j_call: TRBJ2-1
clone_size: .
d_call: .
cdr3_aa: CASSKPRLYLPYNEQFF
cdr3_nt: TGTGCCAGCAGCAAACCGCGACTATACCTCCCCTACAATGAGCAGTTCTTC

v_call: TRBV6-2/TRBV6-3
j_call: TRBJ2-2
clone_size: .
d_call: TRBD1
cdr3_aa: CASSYRQGAPTGELFF
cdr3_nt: TGTGCCAGCAGTTACAGGCAGGGGGCGCCCACCGGGGAGCTGTTTTTT

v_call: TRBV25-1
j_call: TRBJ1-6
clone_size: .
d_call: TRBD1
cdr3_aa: CASSENPQGGSPLHF
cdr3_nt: TGTGCCAGCAGTGAAAACCCCCAGGGGGGTTCACCCCTCCACTTT

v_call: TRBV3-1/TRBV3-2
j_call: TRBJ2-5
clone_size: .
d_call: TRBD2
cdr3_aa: CASSPGLAGVQETQYF
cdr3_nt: TGTGCCAGCAGCCCCGGACTAGCGGGGGTGCAAGAGACCCAGTACTTC

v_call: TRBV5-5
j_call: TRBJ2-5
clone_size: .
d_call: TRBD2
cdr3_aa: CASSWGLAGEETQYF
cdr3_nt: TGTGCCAGCAGCTGGGGACTAGCGGGGGAAGAGACCCAGTACTTC

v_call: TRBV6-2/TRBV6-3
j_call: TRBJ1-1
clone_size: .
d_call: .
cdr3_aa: CASSNAGNTEAFF
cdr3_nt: TGTGCCAGCAGCAACGCGGGGAACACTGAAGCTTTCTTT

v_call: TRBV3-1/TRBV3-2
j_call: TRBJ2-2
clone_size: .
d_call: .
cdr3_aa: CASSLGLGQNTGELFF
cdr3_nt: TGTGCCAGCAGCCTTGGGCTGGGACAGAACACCGGGGAGCTGTTTTTT

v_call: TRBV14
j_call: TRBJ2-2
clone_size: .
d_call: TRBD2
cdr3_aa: CASSQGAGGRNTGELFF
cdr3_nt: TGTGCCAGCAGCCAGGGAGCGGGGGGCCGGAACACCGGGGAGCTGTTTTTT

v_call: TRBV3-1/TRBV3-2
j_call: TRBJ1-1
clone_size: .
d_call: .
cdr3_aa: CASSQDHSGNTEAFF
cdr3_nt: TGTGCCAGCAGCCAAGATCATTCCGGGAACACTGAAGCTTTCTTT

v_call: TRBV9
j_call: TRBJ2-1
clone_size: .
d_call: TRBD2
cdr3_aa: CASSVGVRGTSGRSSYNEQFF
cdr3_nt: TGTGCCAGCAGCGTAGGAGTCCGTGGGACTAGCGGGAGGAGTTCCTACAATGAGCAGTTCTTC

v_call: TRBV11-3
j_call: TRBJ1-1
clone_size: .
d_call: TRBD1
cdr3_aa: CASSYKTGLNTEAFF
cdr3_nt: TGTGCCAGCAGCTATAAGACAGGGTTGAACACTGAAGCTTTCTTT

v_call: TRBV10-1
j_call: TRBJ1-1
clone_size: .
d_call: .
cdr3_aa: CASQKDRTNTEAFF
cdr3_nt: TGCGCCAGCCAAAAGGACAGAACGAACACTGAAGCTTTCTTT

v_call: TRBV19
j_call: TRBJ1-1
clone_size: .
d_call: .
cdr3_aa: CASRSRQGRRSTEAFF
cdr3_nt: TGTGCCAGTAGGAGCCGCCAGGGGAGACGGAGCACTGAAGCTTTCTTT

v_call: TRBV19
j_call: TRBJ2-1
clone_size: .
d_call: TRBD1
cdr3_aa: CASETGQGFNEQFF
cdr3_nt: TGTGCCAGTGAAACGGGACAGGGGTTCAATGAGCAGTTCTTC

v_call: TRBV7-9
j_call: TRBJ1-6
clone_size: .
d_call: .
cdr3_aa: CASSEAAFTGQNSPLHF
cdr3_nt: TGTGCCAGCAGCGAAGCAGCATTTACAGGCCAAAATTCACCCCTCCACTTT

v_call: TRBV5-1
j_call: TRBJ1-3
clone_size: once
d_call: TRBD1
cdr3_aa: CASSRETTGPTIYF
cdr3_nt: TGCGCCAGCAGCCGGGAAACGACAGGGCCAACCATATATTTT

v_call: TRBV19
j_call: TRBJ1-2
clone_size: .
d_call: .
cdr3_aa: CASSISTRGLTSRYGYTF
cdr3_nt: TGTGCCAGTAGTATCTCTACCAGGGGTTTGACGAGTCGGTATGGCTACACCTTC

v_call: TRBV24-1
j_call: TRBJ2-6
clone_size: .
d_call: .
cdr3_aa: CATASSGANVLTF
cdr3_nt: TGTGCCACTGCTAGCTCTGGGGCCAACGTCCTGACTTTC

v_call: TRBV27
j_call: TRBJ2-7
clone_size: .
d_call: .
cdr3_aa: CASSFYTGIVYEQYF
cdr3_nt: TGTGCCAGCAGTTTCTACACAGGGATTGTCTACGAGCAGTACTTC

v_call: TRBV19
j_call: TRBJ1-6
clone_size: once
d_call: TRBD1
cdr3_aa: CASSNFDRTGGSPLHF
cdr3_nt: TGTGCCAGTAGTAATTTTGATCGGACAGGGGGATCACCCCTCCACTTT

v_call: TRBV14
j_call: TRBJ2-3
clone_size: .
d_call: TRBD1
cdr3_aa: CASSQGQITDTQYF
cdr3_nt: TGTGCCAGCAGCCAGGGACAGATCACAGATACGCAGTATTTT

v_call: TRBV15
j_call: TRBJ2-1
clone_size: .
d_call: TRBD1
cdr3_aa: CATTNRGGAVDEQFF
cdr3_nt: TGTGCCACCACAAATAGAGGGGGCGCGGTCGATGAGCAGTTCTTC

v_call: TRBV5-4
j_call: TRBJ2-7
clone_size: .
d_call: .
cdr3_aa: CASSLGRGGGDEQYF
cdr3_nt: TGTGCCAGCAGCCTGGGGCGGGGAGGCGGGGACGAGCAGTACTTC

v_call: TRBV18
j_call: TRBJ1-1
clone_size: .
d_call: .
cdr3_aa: CASSDSLGTEAFF
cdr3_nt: TGTGCCAGCTCAGACAGCTTGGGCACTGAAGCTTTCTTT

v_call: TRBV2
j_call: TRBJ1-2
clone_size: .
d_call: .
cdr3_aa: CASSEQGNYGYTF
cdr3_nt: TGTGCCAGCAGTGAACAGGGTAACTATGGCTACACCTTC

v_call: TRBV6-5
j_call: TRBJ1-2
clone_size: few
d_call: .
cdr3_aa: CASSPLRSGVSGYTF
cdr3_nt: TGTGCCAGCAGCCCGCTTAGGTCGGGGGTGAGTGGCTACACCTTC